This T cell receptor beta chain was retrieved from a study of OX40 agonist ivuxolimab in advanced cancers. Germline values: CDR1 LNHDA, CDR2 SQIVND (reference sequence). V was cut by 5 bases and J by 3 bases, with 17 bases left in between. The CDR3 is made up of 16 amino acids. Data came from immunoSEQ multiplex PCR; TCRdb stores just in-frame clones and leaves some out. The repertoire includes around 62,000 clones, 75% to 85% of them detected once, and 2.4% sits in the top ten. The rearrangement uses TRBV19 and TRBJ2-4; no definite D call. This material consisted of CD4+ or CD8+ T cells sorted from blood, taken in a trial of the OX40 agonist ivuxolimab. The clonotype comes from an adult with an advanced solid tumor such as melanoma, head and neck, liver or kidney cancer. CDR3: CASSGIDSVNKNIQYF. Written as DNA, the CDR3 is TGTGCCAGTAGTGGGATAGACTCTGTCAACAAAAACATTCAGTACTTC.